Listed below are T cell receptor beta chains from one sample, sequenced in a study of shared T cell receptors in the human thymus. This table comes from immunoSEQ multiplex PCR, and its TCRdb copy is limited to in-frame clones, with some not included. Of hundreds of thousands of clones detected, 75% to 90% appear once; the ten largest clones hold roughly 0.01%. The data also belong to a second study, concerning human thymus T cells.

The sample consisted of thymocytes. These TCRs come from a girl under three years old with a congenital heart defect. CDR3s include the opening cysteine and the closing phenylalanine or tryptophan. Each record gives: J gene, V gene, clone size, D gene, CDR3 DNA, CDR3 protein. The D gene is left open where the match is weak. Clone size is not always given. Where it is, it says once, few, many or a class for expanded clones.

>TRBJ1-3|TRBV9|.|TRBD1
TGTGCCAGCAGCTTCCAAGGGGGCGCGGCGGGAAACACCATATATTTT
CASSFQGGAAGNTIYF
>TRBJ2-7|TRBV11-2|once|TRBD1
TGTGCCAGCAGCATGGGACAGACATACGAGCAGTACTTC
CASSMGQTYEQYF
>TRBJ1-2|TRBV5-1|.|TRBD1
TGCGCCAGCAGCGGAAGACAGGGAGGAGGTGATGGCTACACCTTC
CASSGRQGGGDGYTF
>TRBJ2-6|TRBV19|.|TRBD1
TGTGCCAGTAGTATACCCCAAACTCGTCGGACAGGGGTGTCCTCTGGGGCCAACGTCCTGACTTTC
CASSIPQTRRTGVSSGANVLTF
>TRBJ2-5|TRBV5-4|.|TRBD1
TGTGCCAGCAGCTTGCGGGACAGGGTGGCCCCCCAAGAGACCCAGTACTTC
CASSLRDRVAPQETQYF
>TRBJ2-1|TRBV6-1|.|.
TGTGCCAGCAGCTCTCTATTATTCCGGGATCGTCAGTTCTTC
CASSSLLFRDRQFF
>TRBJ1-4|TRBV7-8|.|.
TGTGCCAGCAGCTTTCCTCGCCCGACGGACTCTGGGAATGAAAAACTGTTTTTT
CASSFPRPTDSGNEKLFF
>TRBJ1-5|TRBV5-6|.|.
TGTGCCAGCAGCTTGACAGGTTCGGTGAATCAGCCCCAGCATTTT
CASSLTGSVNQPQHF
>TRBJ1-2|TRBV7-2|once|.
TGTGCCAATGGCATGGAGAGCTACACCTTC
CANGMESYTF
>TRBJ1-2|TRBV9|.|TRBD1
TGTGCCAGCAGCGACACCAGGGACAGGGGCGGGGGCTACACCTTC
CASSDTRDRGGGYTF
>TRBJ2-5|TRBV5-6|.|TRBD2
TGTGCCAGCAGCCGAAGCGGGGGGCCCGGCCAAGAGACCCAGTACTTC
CASSRSGGPGQETQYF
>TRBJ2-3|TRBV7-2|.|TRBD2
TGTGCCAGCAGCGCTCGACTAGCGGGATCCACAGATACGCAGTATTTT
CASSARLAGSTDTQYF
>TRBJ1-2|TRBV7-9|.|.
TGTGCCAGCAGCTTATCCGCCACGGGAGACTATGGCTACACCTTC
CASSLSATGDYGYTF
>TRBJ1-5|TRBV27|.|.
TGTGCCAGCAGTTACGGAGGTAGCAATCAGCCCCAGCATTTT
CASSYGGSNQPQHF
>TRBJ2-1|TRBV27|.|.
TGTGCCAGCACCCCCAGGCCTCACCCCTACAATGAGCAGTTCTTC
CASTPRPHPYNEQFF
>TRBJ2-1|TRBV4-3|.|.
TGCGCCAGCAGCCAAGATCTGGGCAGGGGTAATGAGCAGTTCTTC
CASSQDLGRGNEQFF
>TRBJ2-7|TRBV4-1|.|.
TGCGCCAGCAGCCAAGAGGCTAGCGCTACCTACGAGCAGTACTTC
CASSQEASATYEQYF
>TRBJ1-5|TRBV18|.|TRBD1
TGTGCCAGCTCACATAAACAGGGGTACAATCAGCCCCAGCATTTT
CASSHKQGYNQPQHF
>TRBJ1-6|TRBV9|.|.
TGTGCCAGCAGCCCGAGGGGACACCATCGCCCCTATAATTCACCCCTCCACTTT
CASSPRGHHRPYNSPLHF
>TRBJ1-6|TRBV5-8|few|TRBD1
TGTGCCAGCAGCTGGGACAGTCCAGGAGGTGCCTATAATTCACCCCTCCACTTT
CASSWDSPGGAYNSPLHF
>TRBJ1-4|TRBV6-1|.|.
TGTGCCAGCGCCCGGGGAAGATTCGAAAAACTGTTTTTT
CASARGRFEKLFF
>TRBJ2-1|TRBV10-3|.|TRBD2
TGTGCCACGGGGACTAGCGGGGTGAGTGAGCAGTTCTTC
CATGTSGVSEQFF
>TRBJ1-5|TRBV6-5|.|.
TGTGCCAGCAGTGAGAGACAGAGCAATCAGCCCCAGCATTTT
CASSERQSNQPQHF
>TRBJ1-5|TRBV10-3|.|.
TGTGCCATCAGTAGGAGCTGGAAGACTCACGGCAATCAGCCCCAGCATTTT
CAISRSWKTHGNQPQHF
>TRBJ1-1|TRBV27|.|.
TGTGCCAGCAGTTTAAGGGAAACAGGGATATCGACTGAAGCTTTCTTT
CASSLRETGISTEAFF
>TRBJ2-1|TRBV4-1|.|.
TGCGCCAGCAGCCAAGATCCGCCTGACGAGGGGGCCTACAATGAGCAGTTCTTC
CASSQDPPDEGAYNEQFF
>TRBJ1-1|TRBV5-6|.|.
TGTGCCAGCAGCCCGTGGGGGGGGCGAGCTTTCTTT
CASSPWGGRAFF
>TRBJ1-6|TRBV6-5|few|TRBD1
TGTGCCAGCCATGGGACAGTGCACTCACCCCTCCACTTT
CASHGTVHSPLHF
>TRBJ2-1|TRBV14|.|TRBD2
TGTGCCAGCAGCCCGGGACTAGCGAACTACAATGAGCAGTTCTTC
CASSPGLANYNEQFF
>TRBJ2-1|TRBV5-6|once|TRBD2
TGTGCCAGCAGCTCAACTAGCGGGGGATGCAATGAGCAGTTCTTC
CASSSTSGGCNEQFF
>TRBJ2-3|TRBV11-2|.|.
TGTGCCAGCAGCCAGATTCTGAACACAGATACGCAGTATTTT
CASSQILNTDTQYF
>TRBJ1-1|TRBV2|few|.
TGTGCCAGCAGCGGGGGGGGTTCGGGCACTGAAGCTTTCTTT
CASSGGGSGTEAFF
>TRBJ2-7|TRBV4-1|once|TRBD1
TGCGCCAGCAGCCAACAGACCGGGACAGGGGGATACGAGCAGTACTTC
CASSQQTGTGGYEQYF